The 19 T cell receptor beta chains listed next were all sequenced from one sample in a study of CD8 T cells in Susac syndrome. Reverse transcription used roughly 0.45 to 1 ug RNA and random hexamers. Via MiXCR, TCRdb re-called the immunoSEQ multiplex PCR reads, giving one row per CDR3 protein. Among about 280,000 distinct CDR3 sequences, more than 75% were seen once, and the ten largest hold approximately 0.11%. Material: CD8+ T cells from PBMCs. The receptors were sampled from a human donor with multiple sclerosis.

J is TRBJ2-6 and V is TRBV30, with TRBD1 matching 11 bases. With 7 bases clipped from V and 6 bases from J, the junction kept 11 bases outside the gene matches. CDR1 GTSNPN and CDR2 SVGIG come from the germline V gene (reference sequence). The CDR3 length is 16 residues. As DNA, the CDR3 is TGTGCCTCACTAGGGACAGGGGGATCTAAGGCCAACGTCCTGACTTTC. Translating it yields CASLGTGGSKANVLTF.

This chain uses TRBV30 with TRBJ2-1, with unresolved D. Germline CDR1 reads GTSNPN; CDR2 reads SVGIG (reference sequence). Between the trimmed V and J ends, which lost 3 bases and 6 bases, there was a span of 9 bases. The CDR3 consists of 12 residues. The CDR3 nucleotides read TGTGCCTGGAGCCTTATGGTCAATGAGCAGTTCTTC. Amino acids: CAWSLMVNEQFF.

CDR3 loop: CATRVRTDTQYF. The CDR3 nucleotides read TGTGCCACAAGGGTTAGGACAGATACGCAGTATTTT. The chain recombines TRBV27 with TRBJ2-3; D unclear. The V end lost 10 bases, the J end lost 3 bases, and 11 bases lay between the germline ends. The CDR3 extends over 12 amino acids. The V gene's germline CDR1 is MNHEY and CDR2 SMNVEV (reference sequence).

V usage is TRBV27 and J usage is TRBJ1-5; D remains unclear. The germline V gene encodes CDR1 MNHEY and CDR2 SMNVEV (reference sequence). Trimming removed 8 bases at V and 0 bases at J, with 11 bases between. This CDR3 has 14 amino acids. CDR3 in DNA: TGTGCCAGCCAATCGACGGGTAGCAATCAGCCCCAGCATTTT. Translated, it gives CASQSTGSNQPQHF.

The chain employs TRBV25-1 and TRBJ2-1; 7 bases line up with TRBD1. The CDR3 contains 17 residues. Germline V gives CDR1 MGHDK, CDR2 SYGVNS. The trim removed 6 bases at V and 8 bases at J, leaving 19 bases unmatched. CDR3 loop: CASSASRGRTGWDEQFF. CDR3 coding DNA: TGTGCCAGCAGCGCTAGTAGAGGGCGGACAGGCTGGGATGAGCAGTTCTTC. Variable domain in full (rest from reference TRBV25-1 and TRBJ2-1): EADIYQTPRYLVIGTGKKITLECSQTMGHDKMYWYQQDPGMELHLIHYSYGVNSTEKGDLSSESTVSRIRTEHFPLTLESARPSHTSQYLCASSASRGRTGWDEQFFGPGTRLTVL.

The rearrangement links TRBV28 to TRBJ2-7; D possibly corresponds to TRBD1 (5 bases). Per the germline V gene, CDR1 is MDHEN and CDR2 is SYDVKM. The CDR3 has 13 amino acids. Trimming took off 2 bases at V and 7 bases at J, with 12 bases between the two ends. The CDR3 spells CASSLQGFGEQYF. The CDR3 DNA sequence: TGTGCCAGCAGTTTACAGGGTTTTGGGGAGCAGTACTTC.

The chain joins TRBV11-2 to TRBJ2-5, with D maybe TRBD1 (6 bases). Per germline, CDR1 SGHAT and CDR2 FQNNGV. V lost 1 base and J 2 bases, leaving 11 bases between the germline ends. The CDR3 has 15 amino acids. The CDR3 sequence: CASSLGGTLQETQYF. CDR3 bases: TGTGCCAGCAGCTTAGGTGGGACACTACAAGAGACCCAGTACTTC.

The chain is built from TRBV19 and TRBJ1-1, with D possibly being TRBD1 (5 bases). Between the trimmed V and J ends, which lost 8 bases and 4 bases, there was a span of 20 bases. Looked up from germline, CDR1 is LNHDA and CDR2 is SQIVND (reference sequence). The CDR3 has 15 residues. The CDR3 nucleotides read TGTGCCAGTTATTACCGGGACCCGAGGCCCACTGAAGCTTTCTTT. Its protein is CASYYRDPRPTEAFF. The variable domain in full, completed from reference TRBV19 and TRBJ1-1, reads DGGITQSPKYLFRKEGQNVTLSCEQNLNHDAMYWYRQDPGQGLRLIYYSQIVNDFQKGDIAEGYSVSREKKESFPLTVTSAQKNPTAFYLCASYYRDPRPTEAFFGQGTRLTVV.

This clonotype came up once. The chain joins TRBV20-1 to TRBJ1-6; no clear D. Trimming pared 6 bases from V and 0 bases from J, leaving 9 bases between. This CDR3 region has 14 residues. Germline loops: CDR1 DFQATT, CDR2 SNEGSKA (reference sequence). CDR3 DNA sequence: TGCAGTGCGGCGGTGAGCTCCTATAATTCACCCCTCCACTTT. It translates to CSAAVSSYNSPLHF.

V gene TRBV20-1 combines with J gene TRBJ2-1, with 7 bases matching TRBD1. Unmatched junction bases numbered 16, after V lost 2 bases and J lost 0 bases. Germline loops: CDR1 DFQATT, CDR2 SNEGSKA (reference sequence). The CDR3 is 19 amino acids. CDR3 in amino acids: CSARFGTVEDSRSYNEQFF. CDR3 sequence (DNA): TGCAGTGCTAGATTTGGGACAGTTGAGGATAGTCGCTCCTACAATGAGCAGTTCTTC.

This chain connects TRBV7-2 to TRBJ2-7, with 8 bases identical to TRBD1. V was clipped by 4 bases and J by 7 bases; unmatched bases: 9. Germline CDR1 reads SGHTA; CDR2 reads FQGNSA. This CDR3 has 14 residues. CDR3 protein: CASSSAWTGWEQYF. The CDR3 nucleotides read TGTGCCAGCAGCTCCGCGTGGACAGGGTGGGAGCAGTACTTC.

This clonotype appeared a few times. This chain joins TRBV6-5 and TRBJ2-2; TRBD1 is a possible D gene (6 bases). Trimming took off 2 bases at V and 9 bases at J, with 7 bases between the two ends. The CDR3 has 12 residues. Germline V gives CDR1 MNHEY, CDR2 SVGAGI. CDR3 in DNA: TGTGCCAGCAGTTACGGGGGCCGGGAGCTGTTTTTT. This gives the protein CASSYGGRELFF.

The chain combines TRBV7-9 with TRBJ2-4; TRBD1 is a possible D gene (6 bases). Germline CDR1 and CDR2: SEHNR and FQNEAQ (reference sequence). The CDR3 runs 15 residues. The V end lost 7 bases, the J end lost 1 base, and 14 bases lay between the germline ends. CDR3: CASTSSRGAKNIQYF. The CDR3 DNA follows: TGTGCCAGCACCTCATCAAGGGGGGCCAAAAACATTCAGTACTTC.

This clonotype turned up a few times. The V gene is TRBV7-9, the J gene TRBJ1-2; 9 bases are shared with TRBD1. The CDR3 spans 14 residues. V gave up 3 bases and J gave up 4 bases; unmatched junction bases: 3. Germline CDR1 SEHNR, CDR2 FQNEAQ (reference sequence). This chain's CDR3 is CASSLGDRAYGYTF. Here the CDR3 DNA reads TGTGCCAGCAGCTTGGGGGACAGGGCCTATGGCTACACCTTC.

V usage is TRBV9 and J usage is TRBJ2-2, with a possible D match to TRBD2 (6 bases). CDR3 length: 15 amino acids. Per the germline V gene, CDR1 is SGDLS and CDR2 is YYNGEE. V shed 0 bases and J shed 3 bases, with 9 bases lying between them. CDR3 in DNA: TGTGCCAGCAGCGTAGGGGGGGACTACACCGGGGAGCTGTTTTTT. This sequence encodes CASSVGGDYTGELFF.

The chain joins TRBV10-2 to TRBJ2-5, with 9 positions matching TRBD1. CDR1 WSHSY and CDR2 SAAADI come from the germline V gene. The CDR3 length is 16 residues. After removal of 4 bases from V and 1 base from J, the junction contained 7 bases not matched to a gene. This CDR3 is CASSVETGGLQETQYF. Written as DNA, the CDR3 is TGCGCCAGCAGTGTGGAGACAGGGGGTCTCCAAGAGACCCAGTACTTC.

CDR3 region: CASSPRGNQPQHF. CDR3 DNA sequence: TGCGCCAGCAGCCCTCGGGGGAATCAGCCCCAGCATTTT. The V gene is TRBV5-1, the J gene TRBJ1-5, with a possible D match to TRBD1 (5 bases). This CDR3 has 13 amino acids. The V and J ends lost 4 bases and 4 bases respectively, with 9 bases between them. CDR1 is SGHRS and CDR2 is YFSETQ in the germline V gene.

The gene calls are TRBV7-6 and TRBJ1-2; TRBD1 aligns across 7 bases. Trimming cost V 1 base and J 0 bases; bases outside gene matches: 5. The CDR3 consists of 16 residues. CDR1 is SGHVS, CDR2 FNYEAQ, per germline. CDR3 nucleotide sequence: TGTGCCAGCAGCTTAGGGTCCACAGGGGCTAACTATGGCTACACCTTC. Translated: CASSLGSTGANYGYTF.

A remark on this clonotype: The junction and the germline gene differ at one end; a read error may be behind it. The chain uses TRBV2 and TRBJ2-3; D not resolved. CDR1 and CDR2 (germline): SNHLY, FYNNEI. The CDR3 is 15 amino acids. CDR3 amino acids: CVSSPVQERQDTQYF. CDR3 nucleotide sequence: TGTGTCAGCAGCCCCGTTCAGGAGAGGCAAGATACGCAGTATTTT.